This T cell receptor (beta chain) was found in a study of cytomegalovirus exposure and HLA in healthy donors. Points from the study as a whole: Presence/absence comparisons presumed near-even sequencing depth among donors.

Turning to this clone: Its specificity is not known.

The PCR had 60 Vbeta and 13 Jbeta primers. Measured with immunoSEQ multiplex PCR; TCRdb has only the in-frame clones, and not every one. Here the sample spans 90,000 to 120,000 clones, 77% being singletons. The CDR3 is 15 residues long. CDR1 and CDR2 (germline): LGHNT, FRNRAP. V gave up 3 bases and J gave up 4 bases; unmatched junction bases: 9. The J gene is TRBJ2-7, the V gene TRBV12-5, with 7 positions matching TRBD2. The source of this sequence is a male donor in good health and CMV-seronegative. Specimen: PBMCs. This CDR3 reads CASGFAAGRIYEQYF. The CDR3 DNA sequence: TGTGCTAGTGGTTTCGCCGCCGGGAGGATATACGAGCAGTACTTC.